These 3 T cell receptor beta chains originate from one sample sequenced in a study of response to subunit inactivated influenza vaccine. MiXCR, run by TCRdb on the RT-PCR reads, gives a single entry per CDR3 protein. The sample shows hundreds of thousands of distinct CDR3 sequences, about 10% of them seen only once. The sample here was PBMCs from blood, taken about 40 days after vaccination. Source of these receptors: a man aged 50 to 59 who received an inactivated influenza vaccine.

This clonotype was detected ten times or more. The chain carries TRBV5-1 and TRBJ2-1, with 9 bases lining up with TRBD2. The CDR3 is 15 amino acids. Trimming cost V 2 bases and J 7 bases; bases outside gene matches: 7. CDR1 is SGHRS, CDR2 YFSETQ, per germline. The CDR3 sequence is CASSFTSGPPNEQFF. CDR3 DNA: TGCGCCAGCAGCTTTACTAGCGGGCCACCAAATGAGCAGTTCTTC.

This chain joins TRBV10-3 and TRBJ2-7, with 7 positions matching TRBD2. Looked up from germline, CDR1 is ENHRY and CDR2 is SYGVKD. V trimming: 8 bases; J trimming: 3 bases; junction bases outside the gene matches: 19. This CDR3 has 17 residues. The CDR3 sequence: CAIEASGNLNPLYEQYF. The CDR3 DNA is TGTGCCATCGAGGCTAGCGGTAACCTCAATCCCCTCTACGAGCAGTACTTC.

This clonotype was detected a few times. The chain carries TRBV27 and TRBJ2-3; TRBD1 matches 8 bases. The CDR3 runs to 15 residues. The V segment lost 3 bases and the J segment 3 bases; nucleotides outside the gene matches: 5. Germline V CDR1 and CDR2: MNHEY, SMNVEV (reference sequence). The CDR3 region is CASSFEGQVTDTQYF. Written as DNA, the CDR3 is TGTGCCAGCAGTTTCGAGGGACAGGTAACAGATACGCAGTATTTT.